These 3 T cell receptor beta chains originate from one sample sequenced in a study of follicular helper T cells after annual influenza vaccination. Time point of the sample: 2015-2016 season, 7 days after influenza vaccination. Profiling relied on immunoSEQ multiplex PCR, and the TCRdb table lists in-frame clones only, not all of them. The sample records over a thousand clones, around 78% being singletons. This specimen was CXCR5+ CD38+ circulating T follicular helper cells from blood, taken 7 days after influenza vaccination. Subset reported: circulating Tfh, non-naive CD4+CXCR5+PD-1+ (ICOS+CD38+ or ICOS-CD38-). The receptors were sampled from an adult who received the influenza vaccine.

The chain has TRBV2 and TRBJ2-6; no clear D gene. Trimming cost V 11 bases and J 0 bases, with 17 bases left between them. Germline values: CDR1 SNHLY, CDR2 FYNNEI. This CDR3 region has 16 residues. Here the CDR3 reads CAGSTFLSSGANVLTF. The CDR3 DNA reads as TGTGCCGGATCGACTTTCCTGAGCTCTGGGGCCAACGTCCTGACTTTC. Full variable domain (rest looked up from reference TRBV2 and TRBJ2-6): EPEVTQTPSHQVTQMGQEVILRCVPISNHLYFYWYRQILGQKVEFLVSFYNNEISEKSEIFDDQFSVERPDGSNFTLKIRSTKLEDSAMYFCAGSTFLSSGANVLTFGAGSRLTVL.

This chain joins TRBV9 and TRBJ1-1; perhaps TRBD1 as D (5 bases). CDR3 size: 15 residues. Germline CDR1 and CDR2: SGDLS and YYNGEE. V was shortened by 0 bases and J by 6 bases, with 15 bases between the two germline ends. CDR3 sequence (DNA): TGTGCCAGCAGCGTAGCTCCAGGGATGGCGTCTGAAGCTTTCTTT. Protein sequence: CASSVAPGMASEAFF.

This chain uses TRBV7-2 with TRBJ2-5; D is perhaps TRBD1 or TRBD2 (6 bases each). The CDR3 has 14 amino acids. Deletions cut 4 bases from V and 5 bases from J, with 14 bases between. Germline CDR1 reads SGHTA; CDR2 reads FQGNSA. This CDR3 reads CASSWGRESETQYF. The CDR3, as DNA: TGTGCCAGCAGCTGGGGGCGGGAATCGGAGACCCAGTACTTC. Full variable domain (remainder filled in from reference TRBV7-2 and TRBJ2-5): GAGVSQSPSNKVTEKGKDVELRCDPISGHTALYWYRQSLGQGLEFLIYFQGNSAPDKSGLPSDRFSAERTGGSVSTLTIQRTQQEDSAVYLCASSWGRESETQYFGPGTRLLVL.